This T cell receptor beta chain was documented in a study of early T cells in non-severe SARS-CoV-2 infection. Study-wide results and caveats: Reliance on VDJdb matching favored anti-spike CD8 responses; private and CD4 specificities were missed.

In its sample, this clonotype was seen a few times. The target antigen is unknown. One entry per CDR3 protein, called by TCRdb with MiXCR from the 5' RACE reads. This table has 50,000 to 65,000 distinct CDR3 sequences, under 15% appearing once. The length of the CDR3 is 15 residues. V was shortened by 5 bases and J by 2 bases, with 16 bases between the two germline ends. Germline V gene lookup returns CDR1 SGHAT and CDR2 FQNNGV. Specimen: whole blood. The receptor was derived from an adult who was a healthcare worker with PCR-confirmed SARS-CoV-2 infection or an uninfected control (not recorded which). V is TRBV11-2 and J is TRBJ2-7; no reliable D call. CDR3 amino acids: CASSLTVGSTYEQYF. The CDR3 region has the DNA TGTGCCAGCAGCCTAACAGTCGGCAGCACCTACGAGCAGTACTTC.